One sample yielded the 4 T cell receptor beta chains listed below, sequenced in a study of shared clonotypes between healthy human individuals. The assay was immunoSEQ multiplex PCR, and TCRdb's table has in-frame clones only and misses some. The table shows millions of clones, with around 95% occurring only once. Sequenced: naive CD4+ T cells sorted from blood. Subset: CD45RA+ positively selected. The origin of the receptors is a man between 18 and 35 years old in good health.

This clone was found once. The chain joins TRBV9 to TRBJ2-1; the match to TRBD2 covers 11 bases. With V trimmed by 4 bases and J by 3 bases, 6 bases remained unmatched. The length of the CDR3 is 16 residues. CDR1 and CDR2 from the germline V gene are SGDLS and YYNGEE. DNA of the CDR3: TGTGCCAGCAGCACGGGACTAGCGGTAAACTACAATGAGCAGTTCTTC. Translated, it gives CASSTGLAVNYNEQFF.

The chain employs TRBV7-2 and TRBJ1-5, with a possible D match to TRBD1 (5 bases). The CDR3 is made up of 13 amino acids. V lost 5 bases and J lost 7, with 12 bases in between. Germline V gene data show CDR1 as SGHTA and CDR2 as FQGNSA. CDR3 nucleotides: TGTGCCAGCAGCCCCCCGGGACGACAGCCCCAGCATTTT. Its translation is CASSPPGRQPQHF.

This CDR3 reads CASSLALAGGGETQYF. CDR3 nucleotide sequence: TGCGCCAGCAGCTTGGCACTAGCGGGGGGTGGAGAGACCCAGTACTTC. The V gene is TRBV5-1, the J gene TRBJ2-5; 12 bases align to TRBD2. This CDR3 spans 16 amino acids. Per germline, CDR1 SGHRS and CDR2 YFSETQ. With V trimmed by 0 bases and J by 4 bases, 4 bases remained unmatched.

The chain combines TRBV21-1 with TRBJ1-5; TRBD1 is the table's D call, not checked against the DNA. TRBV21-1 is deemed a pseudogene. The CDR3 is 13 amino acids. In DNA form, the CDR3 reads TGTGCCAGCCTACAGGGGCGCAATCAGCCCCAGCATTTT. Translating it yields CASLQGRNQPQHF.